The clone carrying this TCR beta chain occurred a few times. The antigen is undetermined. The data are from a study of lung T cells in sarcoidosis with Löfgren's syndrome. From germline, CDR1 is MNHNS and CDR2 SASEGT. The CDR3 runs to 14 residues. V lost 6 bases, J lost 5 bases, and 16 bases lay in between. Study-wide results and caveats: Paired TRAV12-1/TRBV2 TCRs showed CDR3 homology and preferential pairing.

TCRdb re-analysed the reads in MiXCR, keeping a single row per CDR3 protein. The sample records some 8,000 distinct CDR3 sequences, under 25% being singletons. The sequencing input was CD4+ T cells from bronchoalveolar lavage fluid. The rearrangement uses TRBV6-1 and TRBJ2-5, with D perhaps matching TRBD2 (6 bases). The clonotype was recovered from a human donor with sarcoidosis (Löfgren's syndrome or another form), or a control subject (not recorded which). CDR3 amino acids: CASRMTGLRETQYF. CDR3 sequence (DNA): TGTGCCAGCAGAATGACGGGACTTCGTGAGACCCAGTACTTC.